This TCR beta chain was recovered during a study of cytomegalovirus exposure and HLA in healthy donors. Study-level points and caveats: It was in a later analysis that TCR association rates were seen to vary by HLA locus, highest for DRB1 and lowest for HLA-C. When analyzed later, a missense DCLRE1C variant was found to be linked to TCR beta V- and J-gene trimming.

The CDR3 runs 13 residues. V was trimmed by 1 base and J by 5 bases, leaving 9 bases between them. Germline CDR1 SGHVS, CDR2 FNYEAQ. Primers for the PCR totalled 60 Vbeta and 13 Jbeta. Only in-frame clones appear in the TCRdb table, and some are missing; sequencing was by immunoSEQ multiplex PCR. The sample holds approximately 140,000 clones, 70% to 80% seen once. In the case of this clone: No antigen is known for it.

Sample: PBMCs. The J gene is TRBJ2-7, the V gene TRBV7-6; D gene ambiguous. This clonotype was sampled from a woman aged 60-75 years in good health and CMV-seronegative. The CDR3 sequence: CASSLGPVDEQYF. The CDR3 DNA sequence: TGTGCCAGCAGCTTAGGCCCGGTGGACGAGCAGTACTTC.